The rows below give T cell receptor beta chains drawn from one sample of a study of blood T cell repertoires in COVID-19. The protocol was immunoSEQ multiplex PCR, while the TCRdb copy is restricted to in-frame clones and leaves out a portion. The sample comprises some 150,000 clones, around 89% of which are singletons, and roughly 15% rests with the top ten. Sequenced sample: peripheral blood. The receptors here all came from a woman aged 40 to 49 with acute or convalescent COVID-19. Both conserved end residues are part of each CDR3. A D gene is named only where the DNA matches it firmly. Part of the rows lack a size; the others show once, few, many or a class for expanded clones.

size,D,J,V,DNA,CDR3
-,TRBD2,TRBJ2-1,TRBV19,TGTGCCAGTAGCCCCCCTGGCGGGAGGAGGGAGTTCTTC,CASSPPGGRREFF
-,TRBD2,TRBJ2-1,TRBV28,TGTGCCAGCAGCACGGGACTAGCGGGAGGGTACAATGAGCAGTTCTTC,CASSTGLAGGYNEQFF
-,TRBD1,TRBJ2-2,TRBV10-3,TGTGCCATCAGGGGACAGGGCTACAACACCGGGGAGCTGTTTTTT,CAIRGQGYNTGELFF
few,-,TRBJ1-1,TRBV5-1,TGCGCCAGCAGCTTGGACGGACAGTCGGCTTTCTTT,CASSLDGQSAFF
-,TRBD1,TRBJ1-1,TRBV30,TGTGCCTGGGGGACAGGCAATGAAGCTTTCTTT,CAWGTGNEAFF
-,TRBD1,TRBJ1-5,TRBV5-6,TGTGCCAGCAGCCTCGGACAGGGAGGGAGAATAGGTGGTCAGCCCCAGCATTTT,CASSLGQGGRIGGQPQHF
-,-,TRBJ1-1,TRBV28,TGTGCCAGCAGTTTAGTAGGGGGGAACACTGAAGCTTTCTTT,CASSLVGGNTEAFF
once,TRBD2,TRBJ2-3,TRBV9,TGTGCCAGCAGCGTAGCTAGCGGGGGTAGCACAGATACGCAGTATTTT,CASSVASGGSTDTQYF
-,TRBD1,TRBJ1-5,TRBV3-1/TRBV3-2,TGTGCCAGCAGCACAGGGGGCATGGGCAATCAGCCCCAGCATTTT,CASSTGGMGNQPQHF
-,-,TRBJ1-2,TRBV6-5,TGTGCCAGCAGTTACAACGGGATCTCTAACTATGGCTACACCTTC,CASSYNGISNYGYTF
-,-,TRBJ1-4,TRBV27,TGTGCCAGCAGTTTATATAGGGGGGAAAAACTGTTTTTT,CASSLYRGEKLFF
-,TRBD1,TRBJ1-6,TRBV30,TGTGCCTGGGGCGGACAGGGCGGGACACCCCTCCACTTT,CAWGGQGGTPLHF
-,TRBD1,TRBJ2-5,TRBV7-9,TGTGCCAGCAGCTGGACAGGGACGGAGACCCAGTACTTC,CASSWTGTETQYF
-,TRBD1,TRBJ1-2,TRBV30,TGTGCCTGGAGTGTAGGACAGGGGCTCAATGGCTACACCTTC,CAWSVGQGLNGYTF
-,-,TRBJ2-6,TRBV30,TGTGCCTGGGCGACAGGCTCTGGGGCCAACGTCCTGACTTTC,CAWATGSGANVLTF
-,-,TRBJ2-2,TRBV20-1,TGCAGTGCTAGTTTGTATGAGTTCGCGAACACCGGGGAGCTGTTTTTT,CSASLYEFANTGELFF
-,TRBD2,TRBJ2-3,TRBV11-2,TGTGCCAGCAGCCCCATAGCGGGGGGGCCCACAGATACGCAGTATTTT,CASSPIAGGPTDTQYF
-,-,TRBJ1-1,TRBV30,TGTGCCTGGAGTGTACGGTCCGCTGAAGCTTTCTTT,CAWSVRSAEAFF
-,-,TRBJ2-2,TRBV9,TGTGCCAGCAGCCACAGCCGGGGGGAGGGGGTTTTTAACACCGGGGAGCTGTTTTTT,CASSHSRGEGVFNTGELFF
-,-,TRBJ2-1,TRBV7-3,TGTGCCAGCAGCTTAAGGCCGGGGCAGGGGCTGGGCTACAATGAGCAGTTCTTC,CASSLRPGQGLGYNEQFF
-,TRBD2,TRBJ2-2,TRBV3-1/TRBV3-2,TGTGCCAGCAGCCAAGTGGGACTAGCGGGAAAGACCGGTACCGGGGAGCTGTTTTTT,CASSQVGLAGKTGTGELFF
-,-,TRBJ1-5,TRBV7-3,TGTGCCAGCAGAGGGTTGTTGGCAGGGGTCGATCAGCCCCAGCATTTT,CASRGLLAGVDQPQHF